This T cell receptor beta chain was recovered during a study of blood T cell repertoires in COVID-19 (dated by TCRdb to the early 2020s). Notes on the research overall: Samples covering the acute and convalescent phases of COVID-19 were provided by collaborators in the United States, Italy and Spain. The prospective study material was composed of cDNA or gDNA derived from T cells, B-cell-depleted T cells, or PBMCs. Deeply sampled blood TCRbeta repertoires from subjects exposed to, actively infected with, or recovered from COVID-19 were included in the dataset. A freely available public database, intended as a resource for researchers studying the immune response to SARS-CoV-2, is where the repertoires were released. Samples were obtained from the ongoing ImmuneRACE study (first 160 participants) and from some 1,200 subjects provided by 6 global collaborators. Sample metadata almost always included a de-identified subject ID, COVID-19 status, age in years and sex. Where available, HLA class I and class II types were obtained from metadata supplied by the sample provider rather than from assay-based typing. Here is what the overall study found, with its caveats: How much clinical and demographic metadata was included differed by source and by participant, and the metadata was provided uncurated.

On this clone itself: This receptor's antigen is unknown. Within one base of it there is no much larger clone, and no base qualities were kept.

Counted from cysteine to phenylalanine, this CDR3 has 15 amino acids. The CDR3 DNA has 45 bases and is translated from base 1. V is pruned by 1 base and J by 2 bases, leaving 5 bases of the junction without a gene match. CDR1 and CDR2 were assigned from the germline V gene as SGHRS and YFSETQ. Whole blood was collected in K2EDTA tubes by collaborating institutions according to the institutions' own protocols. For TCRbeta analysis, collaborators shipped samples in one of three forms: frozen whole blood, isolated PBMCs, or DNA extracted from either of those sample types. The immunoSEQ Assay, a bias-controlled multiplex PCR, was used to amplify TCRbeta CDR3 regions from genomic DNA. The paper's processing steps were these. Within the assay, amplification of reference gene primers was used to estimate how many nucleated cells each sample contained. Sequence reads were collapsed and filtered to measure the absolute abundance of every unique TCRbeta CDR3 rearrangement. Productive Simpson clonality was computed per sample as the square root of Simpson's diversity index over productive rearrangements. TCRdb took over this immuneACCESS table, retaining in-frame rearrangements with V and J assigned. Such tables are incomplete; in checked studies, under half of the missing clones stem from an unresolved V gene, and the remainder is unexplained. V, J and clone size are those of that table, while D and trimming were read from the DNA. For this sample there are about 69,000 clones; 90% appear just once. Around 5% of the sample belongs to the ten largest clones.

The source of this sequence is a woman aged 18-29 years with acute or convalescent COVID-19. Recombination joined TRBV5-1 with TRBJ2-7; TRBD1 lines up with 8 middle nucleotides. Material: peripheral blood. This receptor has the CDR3 CASSLQGQGTYEQYF. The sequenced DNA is TGCGCCAGCAGCTTGCAAGGACAGGGTACCTACGAGCAGTACTTC.